The following is a TCR beta chain sequence with its context. The antigen this receptor binds is unknown. No conserved phenylalanine or tryptophan is present at the end of the CDR3, so a read error is the likely explanation. Library preparation was by multiplex PCR. These reads were obtained on an Illumina HiSeq 2500. Following protocols modified from ARM-PCR, the researchers constructed TCRbeta libraries through three rounds of nested PCR with primers (Table S4). Before sequencing, PCR products in the 200-500 bp range were cut out of the gel and cleaned up using the QIAquick gel extraction kit. Per the source publication's procedure: Trimmomatic was used to clean the reads, FLASH merged the cleaned reads into complete CDR3 sequences, and MiTCR assigned the sequences to V(D)J germline segments. Clonal diversity was computed as the inverse Simpson's index with VDJtools. In-frame sequences lacking a premature stop codon were counted as productive reads. Clones were called with MiXCR by TCRdb after fastp trimmed the public reads at Q25, and only in-frame beta chains were retained. CDR3 protein duplicates are merged, each entry listing the most common genes and DNA. It is TCRdb's table, rather than the study itself, that gives the V and J calls and clone size. Within this sample are 65,000 to 90,000 distinct CDR3 sequences, with approximately 68% of them counted one time only. Together, the top ten hold 10% to 15% of the sample.

The CDR3 length is 15 residues, termini included. Left in the record is the CDR3 DNA by itself, 45 bases read in frame from the first base. The germline V end is reduced by 6 bases and the J end by 2 bases; junction bases left unmatched: 8. According to the germline V gene, CDR1 reads MDHEN and CDR2 reads SYDVKM. The sample is drawn from a study of tumor and adjacent non-tumor tissue in lung cancer (dated by TCRdb to between 2017 and 2018). General notes on the study: Patients with adenocarcinoma (about 12), squamous cell carcinoma (2) and small cell lung cancer (1) were included in the cohort. The 15 enrolled patients, of whom some 10 were men and 5 were women, were aged about 30 to 80 years and were diagnosed with TNM stage I to III disease. Sequencing generated a total of some 130 million productive TCRbeta reads, averaging roughly 4.2 million reads per sample. Using bulk TCRbeta repertoires from approximately 15 lung cancer patients, the study set lung tumor tissue side by side with matched distant non-tumor lung tissue. Under 35 paired specimens, one tumor and one normal lung sample per patient, were profiled by TCRbeta CDR3 sequencing.

What the authors observed across the whole study: With only around 15 patients in the cohort, the authors noted that larger samples and more detailed clinical data are needed. Because peripheral blood was not sequenced, blood TCRbeta repertoires in the lung cancer patients of the study were not examined. Neither the sequencing platform nor unique molecular identifiers are mentioned in the methods. Significantly higher TCR diversity was found in younger patients, and higher tumor TCR diversity was associated with shorter overall and disease-free survival. Significantly higher TCR diversity (inverse Simpson) was observed in tumor tissue than in normal lung tissue (around 450 vs 150, P = 0.0075, Mann-Whitney U test). The top 100 clones made up a significantly larger cumulative share of the repertoire in normal lung than in tumor tissue.

RNA was isolated from bulk unsorted tissue, and RNA quality was assessed with a NanoDrop ND-1000 and an Agilent 2100. All donors had newly diagnosed lung cancer, had not received prior chemotherapy, and were admitted for thoracic surgery in China between August and November 2014. Anyone who had undergone radiotherapy or chemotherapy before, or who had another cancer at the same time, was left out of the study. Surgical tissue pieces of roughly 1-2.3 cm3 were preserved in RNAlater solution and stored at -80 °C until use. Sample: lung tumor tissue. The chain joins TRBV28 to TRBJ2-3; 7 middle bases align to TRBD1. The sequence came from a woman aged 65 to 85 with non-small cell lung cancer. The CDR3: CASRAEDRTTDTQYS. The nucleotides read TGTGCCAGCAGGGCGGAGGACAGGACCACAGATACGCAGTATTCA.